A selection of T cell receptor beta chains follows, all from one sample in a study of shared clonotypes between healthy human individuals. Sequencing was performed with immunoSEQ multiplex PCR; in TCRdb, only in-frame clones are kept and a portion is missing. The profile covers 330,000 or so clones, with 73% appearing a single time and more than 9% taken by the ten largest. Sequenced: memory CD4+ T cells sorted from blood. The receptors were sampled from a man aged 25-45 years in good health. Both conserved end residues are part of each CDR3. The D gene is left open where the match is weak. The listing skips clone size in some rows; elsewhere it reads once, few, many or a size class.

j_call | cdr3_length | clone_size | d_call | v_call | cdr3_aa | cdr3_nt
TRBJ2-1 | 16 | few | TRBD1 | TRBV5-6 | CASSRGQGGSYNEQFF | TGTGCCAGCAGCAGAGGACAGGGGGGTTCCTACAATGAGCAGTTCTTC
TRBJ2-7 | 14 | few | NA | TRBV5-1 | CASSSVQGGSEQYF | TGCGCCAGCAGCTCGGTACAGGGAGGGAGCGAGCAGTACTTC
TRBJ1-2 | 19 | NA | NA | TRBV10-3 | CAIAPGEPYLLTQNYGYTF | TGTGCCATAGCTCCAGGGGAGCCCTACCTCCTCACCCAGAACTATGGCTACACCTTC
TRBJ2-5 | 13 | NA | NA | TRBV7-2 | CASSLDRAGTQYF | TGTGCCAGCAGCTTAGACAGGGCCGGGACCCAGTACTTC
TRBJ1-2 | 11 | NA | NA | TRBV28 | CASSSPREQAF | TGTGCCAGCAGCTCCCCCCGGGAGCAGGCCTTC
TRBJ2-1 | 15 | NA | TRBD2 | TRBV18 | CASSPSLAGVGEQFF | TGTGCCAGCTCACCAAGCCTAGCGGGAGTTGGGGAGCAGTTCTTC
TRBJ1-1 | 12 | once | TRBD1 | TRBV28 | CASLTGSTEAFF | TGTGCCAGCCTGACAGGGAGCACTGAAGCTTTCTTT
TRBJ2-1 | 13 | NA | TRBD1 | TRBV5-1 | CASSSGQANEQFF | TGCGCCAGCAGCTCGGGACAGGCTAATGAGCAGTTCTTC
TRBJ2-4 | 19 | NA | TRBD1 | TRBV28 | CASSGGTGEFILAKNIQYF | TGTGCCAGCAGTGGGGGGACAGGGGAGTTCATACTGGCCAAAAACATTCAGTACTTC
TRBJ2-3 | 20 | NA | TRBD2 | TRBV7-6 | CASSLALLAGGPGGTDTQYF | TGTGCCAGCAGCTTAGCGCTTCTAGCGGGAGGGCCAGGAGGGACAGATACGCAGTATTTT
TRBJ2-5 | 13 | NA | NA | TRBV5-1 | CASSLQGGETQYF | TGCGCCAGCAGCCTCCAGGGAGGAGAGACCCAGTACTTC
TRBJ1-1 | 13 | NA | TRBD1 | TRBV6-1 | CASSKGQYTEAFF | TGTGCCAGCAGCAAGGGACAGTACACTGAAGCTTTCTTT
TRBJ2-3 | 18 | few | TRBD2 | TRBV29-1 | CSVATGTSGIRGTDTQYF | TGCAGCGTTGCCACCGGGACTAGCGGGATCAGGGGCACAGATACGCAGTATTTT
TRBJ2-2 | 14 | NA | TRBD1 | TRBV2 | CASREDRPTGELFF | TGTGCCAGCAGGGAGGACAGGCCCACCGGGGAGCTGTTTTTT
TRBJ1-2 | 11 | NA | NA | TRBV7-9 | CASSLDEGYTF | TGTGCCAGCAGCTTGGACGAAGGCTACACCTTC
TRBJ1-2 | 13 | NA | TRBD1 | TRBV11-2 | CASSPTGGYGYTF | TGTGCCAGCAGTCCAACAGGGGGCTATGGCTACACCTTC
TRBJ1-5 | 16 | NA | NA | TRBV6-5 | CASSSTGRGSNQPQHF | TGTGCCAGCAGTTCCACAGGGAGGGGGAGCAATCAGCCCCAGCATTTT
TRBJ1-6 | 16 | NA | NA | TRBV5-1 | CASSLVGGEVNSPLHF | TGCGCCAGCAGCTTGGTAGGCGGGGAGGTCAATTCACCCCTCCACTTT
TRBJ1-1 | 13 | NA | NA | TRBV27 | CASSMTQQGRSFF | TGTGCCAGCAGTATGACCCAACAGGGAAGGTCTTTCTTT
TRBJ1-1 | 14 | NA | NA | TRBV11-2 | CASSLEGMNTEAFF | TGTGCCAGCAGCTTAGAGGGAATGAACACTGAAGCTTTCTTT
TRBJ1-5 | 13 | NA | NA | TRBV27 | CASSFREDRPQHF | TGTGCCAGCAGTTTTAGAGAGGACCGGCCCCAGCATTTT
TRBJ1-2 | 13 | few | NA | TRBV28 | CASSQGDLELYTF | TGTGCCAGCAGTCAAGGGGACCTCGAGCTATACACCTTC
TRBJ2-3 | 14 | NA | TRBD1 | TRBV2 | CASRMTGGTDTQYF | TGTGCCAGCAGGATGACAGGGGGCACAGATACGCAGTATTTT
TRBJ1-2 | 13 | once | TRBD1 | TRBV11-2 | CASSLQGAGGYTF | TGTGCCAGCAGCTTGCAGGGGGCGGGTGGCTACACCTTC
TRBJ2-7 | 13 | NA | NA | TRBV5-4 | CASRPGPIYEQYF | TGTGCCAGCAGGCCGGGACCTATTTACGAGCAGTACTTC